This TCR beta chain was recovered during a study of technical replicates of blood from a few donors. The protocol was immunoSEQ multiplex PCR, while the TCRdb copy is restricted to in-frame clones and leaves out a portion. The sample includes about 85,000 clones, 94% of them seen just once. The CDR3 contains 14 residues. Germline V gives CDR1 SGHVS, CDR2 FQNEAQ. Trimming pared 1 base from V and 2 bases from J, leaving 9 bases between. The sequenced sample was T cells isolated from PBMCs. This sequence was found in a human donor in good health. This chain uses TRBV7-8 with TRBJ2-7; D may be TRBD1 (5 bases). CDR3 amino acids: CASSLGTRAYEQYF. CDR3 nucleotide sequence: TGTGCCAGCAGCTTAGGGACACGAGCCTACGAGCAGTACTTC.